A selection of T cell receptor beta chains follows, all from one sample in a study of cytomegalovirus exposure and HLA in healthy donors. Here immunoSEQ multiplex PCR was the method, and the copy in TCRdb shows in-frame clones only, minus some. This repertoire shows some 180,000 clones, around 78% found once; its top ten account for 13% to 15%. The sequenced sample was PBMCs. Receptor source: a woman aged 25 to 39 in good health and CMV-seropositive. The CDR3 runs from the conserved cysteine through the conserved F or W. The D gene is left open where the match is weak. Only some rows state a clone size, as once, few, many or a class for expanded clones.

cdr3_nt	cdr3_aa	j_call	v_call	d_call	clone_size
TGTGCCAGCAGCTTTGCGGGTGGAAACACCATATATTTT	CASSFAGGNTIYF	TRBJ1-3	TRBV7-6	NA	NA
TGTGCCAGCAGTGGGGACAGCATTACAGATACGCAGTATTTT	CASSGDSITDTQYF	TRBJ2-3	TRBV6-1	TRBD1	NA
TGTGCCAGTAGTTCCTTGGACAGGGTAGGGCCAGCTAACTATGGCTACACCTTC	CASSSLDRVGPANYGYTF	TRBJ1-2	TRBV19	TRBD1	NA
TGTGCCAGCTCGGTCATATGGGACAGGAGCAATCAGCCCCAGCATTTT	CASSVIWDRSNQPQHF	TRBJ1-5	TRBV27	TRBD1	NA
TGTGCCAGCAGTTTCCCTTCGAGCGAGCAGTACTTC	CASSFPSSEQYF	TRBJ2-7	TRBV27	NA	NA
TGTGCCAGCAGCGTTACTAGCGGGAGTTGGGTTGAGCAGTTCTTC	CASSVTSGSWVEQFF	TRBJ2-1	TRBV9	TRBD2	NA
TGTGCCAGCAGTGAAGCGTTTGGGGCAGGGTCTTACGAGCAGTACTTC	CASSEAFGAGSYEQYF	TRBJ2-7	TRBV6-1	NA	NA
TGTGCCACCAGCAGAGCTCCCGGGACTAGCGGGGGGCGATGGACCGGGGAGCTGTTTTTT	CATSRAPGTSGGRWTGELFF	TRBJ2-2	TRBV15	TRBD2	NA
TGTGCCAGCAGTTCCTGGGAGGGGGATGGAGAAAAACTGTTTTTT	CASSSWEGDGEKLFF	TRBJ1-4	TRBV27	NA	once
TGTGCCAGCAGCTTAACGGGGGCTCACGATACGCAGTATTTT	CASSLTGAHDTQYF	TRBJ2-3	TRBV7-3	NA	NA
TGTGCCAGCAGTGTTTACCGGGACAGCTCCTACGAGCAGTACTTC	CASSVYRDSSYEQYF	TRBJ2-7	TRBV6-1	TRBD1	NA
TGTGCCAGCAGTGAAGCGCTTCGGGACAGGGGTGGCTACACCTTC	CASSEALRDRGGYTF	TRBJ1-2	TRBV2	TRBD1	NA
TGTGCCAGCAGTTACTCGGACCTTACGGAGGATGAGCAGTTCTTC	CASSYSDLTEDEQFF	TRBJ2-1	TRBV6-5	NA	NA
TGTGCCAGTAGTATTAACAGGTTGAATCTCGGTGGCTACACCTTC	CASSINRLNLGGYTF	TRBJ1-2	TRBV19	NA	NA
TGCGCCAGCAGCTTGACCCTCGGCAGGGGAAATGAGCAGTTCTTC	CASSLTLGRGNEQFF	TRBJ2-1	TRBV5-1	NA	NA
TGTGCCTGGAGTCGACAGCTCCAAGAGACCCAGTACTTC	CAWSRQLQETQYF	TRBJ2-5	TRBV30	NA	NA
TGTGCCAGCAACCATTTCTATGACACTGAAGCTTTCTTT	CASNHFYDTEAFF	TRBJ1-1	TRBV7-2	NA	NA
TGCGCCAGCAGCTTGGAACCGAGCCGCGAGCAGTACTTC	CASSLEPSREQYF	TRBJ2-7	TRBV5-1	NA	NA
TGCAGCGTAGTAGGACAGGGGGGGCCTAACTACGAGCAGTACTTC	CSVVGQGGPNYEQYF	TRBJ2-7	TRBV29-1	TRBD1	NA
TGTGCCAGCAGCAGGGAGGGATCCTACGAGCAGTACTTC	CASSREGSYEQYF	TRBJ2-7	TRBV6-1	TRBD2	NA
TGCGCCAACAGCCAAGGACGGGGGGCGTGGGAGCAGTACTTC	CANSQGRGAWEQYF	TRBJ2-7	TRBV4-3	NA	NA
TGTGCCACCAGCAGGAAACTAGCGGGAGGTGCGGAGCAGTACTTC	CATSRKLAGGAEQYF	TRBJ2-7	TRBV15	TRBD2	NA
TGTGCCAGCAGCTCGGAGGGCACTGAAGCTTTCTTT	CASSSEGTEAFF	TRBJ1-1	TRBV5-6	NA	NA
TGCGCCAGCAGTACCGACAGGGTGCGAGGGGCCCAGCATTTT	CASSTDRVRGAQHF	TRBJ1-5	TRBV10-1	TRBD1	NA
TGTGCCAGCTCACCAGGCCGGGAATCCGAGCAGTACTTC	CASSPGRESEQYF	TRBJ2-7	TRBV18	NA	few
TGTGCCAGCAGCGTAGATCTAGGATCCTACGAGCAGTACTTC	CASSVDLGSYEQYF	TRBJ2-7	TRBV9	NA	NA
TGTGCCAGCAGTTCGGGACAGGGCAACCTCTACGAGCAGTACTTC	CASSSGQGNLYEQYF	TRBJ2-7	TRBV28	TRBD1	NA
TGTGCCTGGAAAGCAGGGAGGTCCTACAATGAGCAGTTCTTC	CAWKAGRSYNEQFF	TRBJ2-1	TRBV30	NA	NA
TGTGCCAGTTTGTTCGGTGGGGCCAACGTCCTGACTTTC	CASLFGGANVLTF	TRBJ2-6	TRBV27	NA	NA
TGTGCCAGCAGTTTATCCCCAGTGGGGCGAGAAAAGCCCCAGCATTTT	CASSLSPVGREKPQHF	TRBJ1-5	TRBV28	NA	NA
TGTGCCAGCAGCGGACGGACAGGCTCTGGAAACACCATATATTTT	CASSGRTGSGNTIYF	TRBJ1-3	TRBV9	TRBD1	NA
TGCGCCAGCAGCCCCGGGTTAGCGGGAGTGCCCGGGGAGCTGTTTTTT	CASSPGLAGVPGELFF	TRBJ2-2	TRBV5-1	TRBD2	NA
TGTGCCAGCAGTTCAAAGCTCAGGACCGGGGAGCTGTTTTTT	CASSSKLRTGELFF	TRBJ2-2	TRBV27	NA	NA
TGTGCCAGCAGCCGTCGTCCATTTTTGGTCTCTAGTGATGAAGCTTTCTTT	CASSRRPFLVSSDEAFF	TRBJ1-1	TRBV11-2	NA	NA
TGTGCCAGCAGGGTAGGACAGAGCAATCAGCCCCAGCATTTT	CASRVGQSNQPQHF	TRBJ1-5	TRBV6-1	NA	NA
TGTGCCTGGAGTGAAAACAGGGACCAGCCCCAGCATTTT	CAWSENRDQPQHF	TRBJ1-5	TRBV30	NA	few
TGTGCCAGCAGCGTTCGGGGGGGCAGCGCTTTCTTT	CASSVRGGSAFF	TRBJ1-1	TRBV11-2	NA	NA
TGCGCCAGCAGCCCAAGGGGACAGGGGGAAATCTATGGCTACACCTTC	CASSPRGQGEIYGYTF	TRBJ1-2	TRBV5-1	TRBD1	once
TGTGCCTTCCAGACAGGGGCGAGGGGAAACACCATATATTTT	CAFQTGARGNTIYF	TRBJ1-3	TRBV30	TRBD1	NA
TGTGCCAGCAGTACGCACAGGGGACCCACAGATACGCAGTATTTT	CASSTHRGPTDTQYF	TRBJ2-3	TRBV28	TRBD1	few
TGTGCCAGCAGCCTTCCCCCAGGCGGCTACACCTTC	CASSLPPGGYTF	TRBJ1-2	TRBV5-6	NA	few
TGTGCCAGCAGCGTATCGGGAGGGTCCTACGAGCAGTACTTC	CASSVSGGSYEQYF	TRBJ2-7	TRBV9	TRBD2	NA
TGTGCCAGCAGCCTGCCCTCACGGACCGGGGGGACAGATACGCAGTATTTT	CASSLPSRTGGTDTQYF	TRBJ2-3	TRBV5-5	TRBD2	NA
TGTGCCAGCAGCCTCCTCAGCGGGGGGCTCTACAATGAGCAGTTCTTC	CASSLLSGGLYNEQFF	TRBJ2-1	TRBV28	TRBD2	NA
TGTGCCAGCAGCTCGAATAGCGGGGGGGCCGAGGATACGCAGTATTTT	CASSSNSGGAEDTQYF	TRBJ2-3	TRBV5-4	TRBD2	NA
TGCGCCAGCCGGGCGGGAGCGGGAAATGAGCAGTTCTTC	CASRAGAGNEQFF	TRBJ2-1	TRBV10-2	TRBD2	few
TGCGCCAGCAGCCGGTCCAGGGATAGCACAGATACGCAGTATTTT	CASSRSRDSTDTQYF	TRBJ2-3	TRBV4-1	NA	NA
TGTGCCAGCAGCTTGGGAGGACTAGCGGGAGAGCAAGAGACCCAGTACTTC	CASSLGGLAGEQETQYF	TRBJ2-5	TRBV5-4	TRBD2	NA
TGTGCCAGCAGTTCCTCTGGGACTAGCGGGAGTGATGAGCAGTTCTTC	CASSSSGTSGSDEQFF	TRBJ2-1	TRBV28	TRBD2	NA
TGTGCCAGCAGTGAATCGAACAGCCTGTCCTATGGCTACACCTTC	CASSESNSLSYGYTF	TRBJ1-2	TRBV6-1	NA	NA
TGCGCCAGCAGCTTGGTAAACACGAACACTGAAGCTTTCTTT	CASSLVNTNTEAFF	TRBJ1-1	TRBV5-1	NA	NA
TGCGCCAGCAGCCCCGGGACGGACTACTGGGGCACCGGGGAGCTGTTTTTT	CASSPGTDYWGTGELFF	TRBJ2-2	TRBV4-1	NA	NA